The T cell receptor beta chain under discussion was sequenced for a study of siplizumab effects on memory and regulatory T cells. In this sample, this clone turned up once. Its antigen is not known. The CDR3 runs 14 residues. V was clipped by 7 bases and J by 2 bases, with 14 bases between them. Germline values: CDR1 MNHNY, CDR2 SVGAGI (reference sequence). Whole-study results and caveats: Unstimulated subsets captured only a minor fraction of alloreactive clones. Siplizumab significantly brought down the alloreactive sequences that trace back to unstimulated CD4+ memory cells. Contribution to the alloresponse seemed major for naive T cells, which also seemed more diverse than memory cells.

Assays covered roughly 100,000 TCR templates per sample. Libraries were prepared by immunoSEQ multiplex PCR; TCRdb keeps only in-frame clonotypes and omits some of them. Altogether 90,000 to 130,000 clones are present, around 90% being singletons, with the ten largest covering 1% to 1.5%. The TCR comes from a human donor in good health. Sequenced sample: CD4+ T cells sorted from blood. V and J are TRBV6-6 and TRBJ1-2, with D possibly being TRBD1 (6 bases). This CDR3 reads CASKVTGQNYGYTF. The CDR3 DNA reads TGTGCCAGCAAGGTGACAGGACAGAACTATGGCTACACCTTC.